This T cell receptor beta chain was identified during a study of blood T cell repertoires in COVID-19. Study in general: PBMCs, B-cell-depleted T cells, or T cells were the source of the cDNA or gDNA that made up the material.

In terms of age and location, participants ranged from about 18 to 89 years and lived in about two dozen US areas. Researchers sorted participants into cohorts using their self-reported clinical history. The CDR3 length is 13 residues. With 2 bases removed from V and 2 bases from J, the gap between germline ends came to 6 bases. Germline-derived CDR1 and CDR2 are SGHVS and FQNEAQ. This clone has a handful of counts. Distinct nucleotide sequences in the sample also encode this CDR3. Original processing methods: Nucleated cell counts were estimated from reference gene primer amplification. Only in-frame clones appear in the TCRdb table, and some are missing; sequencing was by immunoSEQ multiplex PCR. From that table come the V and J calls and clone size; the DNA was used to work out D and trimming. The data contain roughly 250,000 clones, about 90% of them singletons.

The sample comprised PBMCs or T cells enriched from blood (not recorded which). The gene calls are TRBV7-8 and TRBJ1-1; D uncertain. This TCR derives from a woman in her 40s with acute COVID-19. The CDR3 is CASSLSRNTEAFF. The CDR3 region has the DNA TGTGCCAGCAGCTTATCCAGAAACACTGAAGCTTTCTTT.